What follows is one T cell receptor beta chain and its context. Its antigen target is currently unknown. Base qualities are not at hand, and no much larger clone is one base apart. This entry belongs to a study of blood T cell repertoires in COVID-19 (dated by TCRdb to 2018 to 2021). The study in broad terms: The collaborator samples originated in the United States, Italy and Spain and spanned the acute and convalescent phases of COVID-19. The material from the prospective study consisted of cDNA or gDNA derived from T cells, B-cell-depleted T cells, or PBMCs. The dataset comprised deeply sampled blood TCRbeta repertoires from subjects exposed to, actively infected with, or recovered from COVID-19. The repertoires were made available in a free public database intended to serve as a resource for research on the immune response to SARS-CoV-2. Samples were obtained from the ongoing ImmuneRACE study (first 160 participants) and from about 1,300 subjects provided by 6 global collaborators. Nearly every sample came with metadata listing a de-identified subject ID, COVID-19 status, age in years and sex. Where available, HLA class I and class II types were taken from metadata supplied by the sample provider and were not determined by assay-based typing.

Overall results and qualifications from the work: The quantity of clinical and demographic metadata differed by source and by participant and was supplied without curation.

The immunoSEQ Assay, a bias-controlled multiplex PCR, was used to amplify TCRbeta CDR3 regions from genomic DNA. The study's processing was this. Within the assay, amplification of reference gene primers was used to estimate how many nucleated cells each sample contained. To quantify the absolute abundance of each unique TCRbeta CDR3 rearrangement, sequence reads were collapsed and filtered. For each sample, productive Simpson clonality was calculated by taking the square root of Simpson's diversity index across productive rearrangements. TCRdb holds this immuneACCESS table with in-frame rearrangements only. Some clones are missing; in checked studies, unresolved V genes explain under half, and the rest has no known cause. V, J and clone size reflect that table, while D and trimming were determined from the DNA. This sample holds under 300,000 clones; about 90% were observed only once. The ten largest clones take up around 3% of the sample.

Enrolling through a virtual design, the prospective study's participants ranged in age from roughly 18 to 95 years and lived across 20 to 30 United States geographic areas. In the prospective study, cohorts were assigned on the basis of participant-reported clinical history obtained from a screening survey and a study questionnaire. In the prospective study, whole blood, serum and a nasopharyngeal or oropharyngeal swab were collected from each participant by mobile phlebotomists. Prospective study participants could optionally give additional blood draws and questionnaires over a roughly two-month period. Blood samples from the prospective study were shipped frozen or at room temperature prior to DNA extraction. From cysteine to phenylalanine, the CDR3 is 15 amino acids long. The sequence is cut down to CDR3 DNA, 45 bases in frame from base 1. V is clipped by 5 bases and J by 9 bases, and the sequence between their germline boundaries is 19 bases long. The germline V gene (reference sequence) supplies CDR1 LNHNV and CDR2 YYDKDF.

This sequence originates from a woman aged 35 to 49 with acute COVID-19. The sequencing sample was made of PBMCs or T cells enriched from blood (not recorded which). The chain employs TRBV15 and TRBJ1-4, with a tentative D gene TRBD1 over 6 matching bases. The DNA sequence is TGTGCCACCAGCGCCGTTGGGGGCGGAGAAAAAAAACTGTTTTTT. Protein translation: CATSAVGGGEKKLFF.